This section outlines one TCR beta chain sequence together with its context. This clonotype was seen ten or more times. This receptor's antigen is unknown. No quality values exist for individual bases; no much larger clone is one base distant. Spanning cysteine to phenylalanine, the CDR3 consists of 15 amino acids. Just CDR3 DNA is preserved here, 45 bases in frame from base 1. CDR1 and CDR2, looked up from the germline V gene, are SGHTA and FQGNSA. V drops 5 bases and J drops 1 base, leaving 14 bases in between. The source of the sample is a study of T cell repertoires in cytomegalovirus infection (dated by TCRdb to the late 2010s). A note on the overall study: Donor HLA type was relevant to the analysis, because carriage of CMV infection together with the matching HLA type was indicated by public TCR beta signatures.

For sequencing, an Illumina HiSeq 1500 was employed. TCRdb reanalyzed the raw reads on its own, using fastp at Q25 for trimming and MiXCR for clone calling, and kept in-frame beta chains. Entries that share a CDR3 protein sequence are merged under the most common genes and DNA. Here the sample has under 250,000 distinct CDR3 sequences; 6.5% occur a single time. In total, the top ten clones hold under 7.5% of the sample. What the work shows at the level of the full study, not this receptor alone: The ex vivo response was dominated by HLA-C-restricted CMV-specific TCR beta clonotypes, and the single most frequent clonotype in two of eight donors was supplied by these HLA-C-restricted clonotypes. Carriers of CMV infection plus the relevant HLA type were discriminated by the cumulative frequency of public TCR beta family members in the study cohort and in an independent roughly 320-donor cohort.

The sequenced sample consisted of PBMCs. The chain is made from TRBV7-2 and TRBJ1-1; too little of a D gene remains to name it. The receptor was isolated from a human donor in good health (CMV status not recorded). Some clones in this sample may be carry-over from other donors' samples. The DNA sequence reads TGTGCCAGCAGCGCACTTAATATAGGGAACACTGAAGCTTTCTTT. This translates into CASSALNIGNTEAFF.